What follows describes a single T cell receptor (beta chain). Its antigen is undetermined. The source of the sample is a study of pediatric ulcerative colitis. Study-level results: A couple of patients had blood samples with substantially reduced template counts. This repertoire reflects total lymphocytes rather than subpopulations like regulatory T cells.

Each sample received Survey-level depth of up to 500,000 reads. TCRdb's table, derived via immunoSEQ multiplex PCR, lists solely in-frame clones and lacks some. The sample has tens of thousands of clones, roughly four fifths seen once; the top ten hold 8% to 9.5%. Germline CDR1 and CDR2: SGHRS and YFSETQ. This CDR3 is built from 19 residues. V lost 0 bases, J lost 4 bases, and 9 bases stayed unmatched. During colonoscopy, one to two rectal pinch biopsies were collected. No immunosuppressive drugs were given to ulcerative colitis patients before diagnostic colonoscopy. The V and J genes are TRBV5-1 and TRBJ2-5; 16 nucleotides align to TRBD2. The sequenced sample was gut tissue. This TCR was sampled from a boy younger than 18 with severe ulcerative colitis. The CDR3 region is CASSLAPGLAGGQRETQYF. The CDR3 region has the DNA TGCGCCAGCAGCTTGGCTCCGGGACTAGCGGGGGGGCAGCGAGAGACCCAGTACTTC.